This T cell receptor (beta chain) was observed in a study of cytomegalovirus exposure and HLA in healthy donors. Broader study findings: Researchers reported in a later analysis that a missense DCLRE1C variant was tied to TCR beta V- and J-gene trimming. A later look showed TCR association rates differing by HLA locus, highest for DRB1 and lowest for HLA-C.

V trimming: 5 bases; J trimming: 5 bases; junction bases outside the gene matches: 19. From germline, CDR1 is SGHAT and CDR2 FQDESV (reference sequence). The CDR3 runs 18 residues. The PCR had 60 Vbeta and 13 Jbeta primers. Only in-frame clones appear in the TCRdb table, and some are missing; sequencing was by immunoSEQ multiplex PCR. The sample lists about 160,000 clones; about two thirds were seen once. Nominal health characterized the donors when sampled, though unrecorded immune exposures were likely. Details on this clone: Its antigen is undetermined.

Sequencing input: PBMCs. This receptor was identified in a woman in her thirties in good health and CMV-seronegative. This sequence joins TRBV11-1 and TRBJ1-1, with 8 bases aligning to TRBD1. CDR3 amino acids: CASSPNFDRGELVTEAFF. CDR3 nucleotide sequence: TGTGCCAGCAGCCCCAATTTCGACAGGGGAGAGTTGGTTACTGAAGCTTTCTTT. Supplemented by reference TRBV11-1 and TRBJ1-1, the full variable domain reads EAEVAQSPRYKITEKSQAVAFWCDPISGHATLYWYRQILGQGPELLVQFQDESVVDDSQLPKDRFSAERLKGVDSTLKIQPAELGDSAMYLCASSPNFDRGELVTEAFFGQGTRLTVV.